This T cell receptor (beta chain) was observed in a study of CD8+ T cells in alopecia areata. Study summary: Tofacitinib administration to treated patients was oral, at 5 to 10 mg twice daily. Patients in the study were on tofacitinib for 6 to 18 months, then off it for 6 months.

Germline assignment: CDR1 ENHRY and CDR2 SYGVKD. CDR3 length: 16 amino acids. V dropped 3 bases and J dropped 1; count of bases not matched to a gene: 4. RNA was isolated and reverse transcribed to cDNA, the sequencing template. Data came from immunoSEQ multiplex PCR; TCRdb stores just in-frame clones and leaves some out. There are over 120,000 clones in the sample; 58% occur only once, and under 8% lies in the top ten. This TCR was recovered from a human donor with alopecia areata. The V call is TRBV10-3, the J call TRBJ2-7; 12 nucleotides agree with TRBD2. This sample comprised CD4+ T cells sorted from blood, obtained at week 0. CDR3 residues: CAISDFTSGGSYEQYF. The CDR3 DNA reads TGTGCCATCAGTGACTTCACTAGCGGGGGGTCCTACGAGCAGTACTTC.